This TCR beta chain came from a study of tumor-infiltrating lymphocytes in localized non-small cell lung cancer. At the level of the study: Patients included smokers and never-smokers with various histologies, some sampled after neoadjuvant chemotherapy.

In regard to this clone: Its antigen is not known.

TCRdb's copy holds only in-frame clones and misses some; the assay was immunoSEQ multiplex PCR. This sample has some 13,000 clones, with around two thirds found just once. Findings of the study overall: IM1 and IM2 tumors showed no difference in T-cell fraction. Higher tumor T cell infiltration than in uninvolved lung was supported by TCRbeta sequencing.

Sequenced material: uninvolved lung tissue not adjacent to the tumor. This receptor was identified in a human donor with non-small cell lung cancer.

The CDR3 DNA reads TGTGCCAGCAGTGAAGGCAGGGTGAACACTGAAGCTTTCTTT. Translation gives CASSEGRVNTEAFF. The chain couples TRBV2 to TRBJ1-1; TRBD1 is a possible D gene (5 bases). This CDR3 spans 14 amino acids. Between the trimmed V and J ends, which lost 1 base and 0 bases, there was a span of 6 bases. CDR1 is SNHLY, CDR2 FYNNEI, per germline.